This T cell receptor (beta chain) was recovered during a study of shared clonotypes between healthy human individuals (dated by TCRdb to the early 2020s). Concerning the study at large: A couple of women and three men aged 18 to 49 years were included in the cohort. For each donor, three plates each were used for CD4 naive and CD4 memory, two plates were used for CD8 naive, and one plate was used for CD8 memory. To estimate repertoire size and how much clonotype sharing occurs between individuals, the study deeply sequenced the blood TCR repertoires of five healthy adults. To increase sequencing depth and limit assay-specific biases, different laboratories used diverse techniques to prepare libraries and sequence TCR repertoires. Each donor's leukapheresis produced roughly between roughly 0.94 and 9.5 billion PBMCs. General study outcomes and caveats: Because the study included a small number of donors, the genetic and exposure-history diversity represented was limited. Clonotypes shared by all four sorted-subset donors showed higher generation probabilities than non-shared clonotypes. Sampling was restricted to blood, and TCR repertoires in tissues likely differ from the TCR repertoires found in blood. Naive subsets generally had larger estimated clonotype richness than memory subsets. Rarefaction of sorted-subset datasets indicated incomplete sequencing despite the large sequencing depth. Pairwise subsampling indicated that sequencing depth was expected to affect the degree of clonotype sharing among donors. Sharing across a handful of donors was observed for approximately 5% of naive CD4, over 3% of naive CD8, about 2.5% of memory CD4, and approximately 0.41% of memory CD8 clonotypes.

CD8 naive samples consisted of CD45RO-negative cells that were positively selected for CCR7, yielding a CD45RA+CCR7+ population without TemRA cells. Donors were healthy HIV-negative adults with no recently reported acute infections or vaccinations. Every donor was a Caucasian adult living in Nashville, Tennessee, USA. Blood was collected by leukapheresis, and PBMCs were isolated by Ficoll-Histopaque density gradient centrifugation and then cryopreserved in liquid nitrogen vapor phase. Analytical flow cytometry was used to check the purity and quantity of every magnetically sorted T cell population. Genomic DNA was isolated from every sorted fraction and measured by UV absorbance on a Nanodrop 2000c. Trimming removed 2 bases from V and 1 base from J, leaving 5 bases between the germline ends. The germline V gene supplies CDR1 MNHEY and CDR2 SVGAGI. Taken from cysteine to phenylalanine, the CDR3 has 13 residues. Of the read, only the CDR3 DNA is kept; its 39 bases are in frame from base 1.

A remark on this clone: Its binding antigen is unknown. No base quality values were provided; no much bigger clone lies one nucleotide off. The sample holds other DNA sequences that translate to the same CDR3.

Using the deep immunoSEQ assay, multiplex PCR amplified TCR CDR3 regions from genomic DNA. For each cell subset, the extracted genomic DNA was distributed evenly across all wells of several immunoSEQ 96-well plates, and each plate served as one replicate. For sorted subsets, roughly 190 ng of genomic DNA, equivalent to tens of thousands of T cell genomes, went into each replicate PCR. The purified libraries were quantified using a Qubit 3.0 fluorometer, sized with a Bioanalyzer 2100, and then quantified again using the KAPA Library Quantification kit. Each immunoSEQ 96-well plate was sequenced on its own single-read 150-cycle Illumina NextSeq 550 flow cell. The paper's data handling went like this. Because the immunoSEQ output held only junctional sequences and lacked quality scores, the filtering could not match the filtering applied to full-length reads. Sequences were annotated with PyIR, a Python wrapper for IgBLAST v1.9, using IMGT germline references to assign V/J genes and CDR3. Reads were filtered out if the reads had weak V/J assignments (E-value above 1e-6), no CDR3, stop codons, out-of-frame junctions, or ambiguous translated residues. A V3J clonotype was defined by an identical inferred V gene, J gene, and CDR3 amino acid sequence. Percentage overlap between repertoires was computed as shared unique clonotypes divided by the size of the smaller repertoire. Three approaches were used to assess repertoire richness: RTK rarefaction, the Chao1 estimator, and Recon v2.1 estimates of unobserved clonotypes. Generation probabilities for all TCRbeta clonotypes obtained by the gDNA method from a handful of donors were computed using OLGA. This immuneACCESS table, as held by TCRdb, lists in-frame sequences with V and J called but not all clones. Of the missing ones, under half trace to an unresolved V gene in checked studies; the others have no known cause. V and J calls and clone size come straight from that table; D and trimming were deduced from the DNA. The sample table shows some 600,000 clones, and 95% to 97% are seen once. In total, the top ten clones hold less than 0.13% of the sample.

Sequencing was performed on naive CD8+ T cells sorted from blood. Per the publication, the cell subset or site label means: CD45RA+CCR7+. The receptor's source is a woman aged 25 to 39 in good health. The chain links TRBV6-5 with TRBJ1-1; there is no confident call for the D gene. The encoded CDR3 is CASSYGENTEAFF. In nucleotides, the sequence is TGTGCCAGCAGTTACGGGGAGAACACTGAAGCTTTCTTT.